Listed below are T cell receptor beta chains from one sample, sequenced in a study of T cell changes during pregnancy in multiple sclerosis. The table came from immunoSEQ multiplex PCR; TCRdb's copy has only in-frame clones and leaves some out. The table lists about 97,000 clones, about 91% of them singletons. Here the sequenced sample was peripheral blood, taken in the second trimester of pregnancy. The receptor source for this set is a female donor with multiple sclerosis, enrolled in a pregnancy study. Each CDR3 is given with its conserved first and last residue. The D gene is left open where the match is weak. The size of a clone is reported for some rows only, either as once, few or many, or as a class for expanded clones.

TRBV7-2	NA	NA	TRBJ1-3	CASSRQGSGNTIYF	TGTGCCAGCAGTCGGCAGGGATCTGGAAACACCATATATTTT
TRBV6-5	TRBD1	NA	TRBJ2-1	CASSRTGGADNEQFF	TGTGCCAGCAGTCGTACAGGGGGCGCGGACAATGAGCAGTTCTTC
TRBV28	NA	NA	TRBJ2-5	CAGSFLGEAETQYF	TGTGCCGGCTCGTTTCTGGGAGAGGCGGAGACCCAGTACTTC
TRBV9	TRBD2	once	TRBJ2-3	CASSQLQPGGRRTDTQYF	TGTGCCAGCAGCCAACTTCAGCCCGGCGGGAGACGCACAGATACGCAGTATTTT
TRBV2	NA	NA	TRBJ1-1	CASSEHPGALGGEAFF	TGTGCCAGCAGTGAACACCCCGGCGCCCTCGGAGGTGAAGCTTTCTTT
TRBV6-5	TRBD2	NA	TRBJ2-5	CATRVAGGIETQYF	TGTGCCACCCGGGTAGCGGGGGGGATCGAGACCCAGTACTTC
TRBV9	TRBD2	once	TRBJ2-3	CASSVDSGGSHSSTDTQYF	TGTGCCAGCAGCGTAGACAGCGGCGGGAGTCACTCTAGCACAGATACGCAGTATTTT
TRBV5-4	TRBD2	NA	TRBJ2-7	CASSWGTSGRADEQYF	TGTGCCAGCAGCTGGGGGACTAGCGGGAGGGCCGACGAGCAGTACTTC
TRBV30	NA	NA	TRBJ1-5	CAWSGTAHQPQHF	TGTGCCTGGAGTGGGACAGCTCATCAGCCCCAGCATTTT
TRBV5-1	NA	NA	TRBJ2-5	CASKTPGPRVETQYF	TGCGCCAGCAAGACCCCTGGGCCGAGGGTGGAGACCCAGTACTTC
TRBV6-1	NA	NA	TRBJ1-5	CASLRGGYSNQPQHF	TGTGCCAGCCTCCGGGGAGGCTATAGCAATCAGCCCCAGCATTTT
TRBV4-2	TRBD2	NA	TRBJ2-3	CASSQDEAGGSTDTQYF	TGTGCCAGCAGCCAAGATGAGGCGGGAGGTTCAACAGATACGCAGTATTTT
TRBV29-1	TRBD1	NA	TRBJ1-2	CSVDWTGYGYTF	TGCAGCGTTGACTGGACAGGGTATGGCTACACCTTC
TRBV7-2	NA	NA	TRBJ2-1	CASSVDGNEQFF	TGTGCCAGCAGCGTCGACGGGAATGAGCAGTTCTTC
TRBV29-1	TRBD2	NA	TRBJ2-1	CSVEPNGLGYNEQFF	TGCAGCGTTGAACCAAATGGACTAGGCTACAATGAGCAGTTCTTC
TRBV29-1	TRBD1	NA	TRBJ2-7	CSVSGTGGVEQYF	TGCAGCGTGTCCGGGACAGGGGGCGTCGAGCAGTACTTC
TRBV6-1	TRBD1	once	TRBJ1-5	CASSDRTGGNQPQHF	TGTGCCAGCAGTGACAGGACAGGGGGTAATCAGCCCCAGCATTTT
TRBV7-9	NA	NA	TRBJ2-3	CASSLPRFGTDTQYF	TGTGCCAGCAGCTTACCTAGGTTCGGGACAGATACGCAGTATTTT
TRBV19	NA	NA	TRBJ2-5	CASGPGWETQYF	TGTGCCAGTGGGCCAGGGTGGGAGACCCAGTACTTC
TRBV6-6	TRBD1	NA	TRBJ2-7	CASSQGQTYEQYF	TGTGCCAGCAGCCAGGGACAGACCTACGAGCAGTACTTC
TRBV28	TRBD1	NA	TRBJ1-1	CASSLFRTGEAFF	TGTGCCAGCAGTTTATTTAGGACAGGTGAAGCTTTCTTT
TRBV28	NA	NA	TRBJ2-1	CASSLFGPGRFYNEQFF	TGTGCCAGCAGTTTATTTGGTCCGGGGAGATTCTACAATGAGCAGTTCTTC
TRBV7-8	NA	NA	TRBJ2-3	CASSLSAMDTQYF	TGTGCCAGCAGCTTATCTGCGATGGATACGCAGTATTTT
TRBV5-4	TRBD1	NA	TRBJ2-7	CASSLPGQGNEQYF	TGTGCCAGCAGCCTACCGGGACAGGGGAACGAGCAGTACTTC
TRBV7-8	NA	NA	TRBJ1-5	CASSLDGVSNQPQHF	TGTGCCAGCAGCTTAGACGGTGTTAGCAATCAGCCCCAGCATTTT
TRBV7-2	NA	few	TRBJ1-2	CASSLSRQTSNYGYTF	TGTGCCAGCAGCTTAAGTCGACAGACTTCTAACTATGGCTACACCTTC
TRBV5-6	NA	once	TRBJ2-7	CASSYTGTLPYEQYF	TGTGCCAGCAGCTATACCGGGACTTTACCTTACGAGCAGTACTTC
TRBV19	NA	NA	TRBJ2-7	CASSASLVLYEQYF	TGTGCCAGTAGTGCTAGTTTGGTCCTCTACGAGCAGTACTTC
TRBV11-2	TRBD2	NA	TRBJ2-1	CASSLVGGEGEQFF	TGTGCCAGCAGCTTAGTCGGCGGGGAGGGCGAGCAGTTCTTC
TRBV5-6	TRBD1	NA	TRBJ2-7	CASSWGQGAYEQYF	TGTGCCAGCAGCTGGGGACAGGGGGCCTACGAGCAGTACTTC
TRBV5-6	TRBD1	NA	TRBJ1-2	CASSLKTGEFWGYTF	TGTGCCAGCAGCTTGAAAACAGGGGAATTTTGGGGCTACACCTTC
TRBV19	NA	NA	TRBJ1-3	CASNPQGSGNTIYF	TGTGCCAGTAACCCACAGGGATCGGGAAACACCATATATTTT
TRBV18	TRBD2	NA	TRBJ2-7	CASSPVGRAGEQYF	TGTGCCAGCTCACCAGTTGGGAGGGCCGGGGAGCAGTACTTC
TRBV2	NA	NA	TRBJ1-5	CASSEAWVQGKQPQHF	TGTGCCAGCAGTGAAGCTTGGGTACAGGGCAAGCAGCCCCAGCATTTT
TRBV27	NA	few	TRBJ2-5	CASSLIAEQETQYF	TGTGCCAGCAGTTTAATAGCGGAACAAGAGACCCAGTACTTC
TRBV30	NA	NA	TRBJ1-2	CAREQGGGNYGYTF	TGTGCCCGAGAACAGGGAGGGGGTAACTATGGCTACACCTTC
TRBV30	TRBD1	NA	TRBJ2-1	CAWSAGTGNDEQFF	TGTGCCTGGTCAGCCGGGACAGGGAACGATGAGCAGTTCTTC
TRBV5-1	NA	NA	TRBJ2-6	CASSLIWRGPKGANVLTF	TGCGCCAGCAGCTTGATTTGGAGGGGACCAAAGGGGGCCAACGTCCTGACTTTC
TRBV4-2	NA	NA	TRBJ2-2	CASSPLNGELFF	TGTGCCAGCAGCCCCCTTAACGGGGAGCTGTTTTTT
TRBV7-2	NA	NA	TRBJ1-3	CASSFREGTSGNTIYF	TGTGCCAGCAGCTTCCGTGAGGGGACTTCTGGAAACACCATATATTTT
TRBV30	TRBD1	NA	TRBJ2-1	CACPLQGGNEQFF	TGTGCCTGTCCCCTACAGGGGGGCAATGAGCAGTTCTTC
TRBV5-4	TRBD2	NA	TRBJ2-1	CASSLRAGDYNEQFF	TGTGCCAGCAGCTTAAGAGCGGGGGATTACAATGAGCAGTTCTTC
TRBV9	TRBD2	once	TRBJ2-7	CASSVEGLEGDEQYF	TGTGCCAGCAGCGTAGAGGGACTAGAAGGGGACGAGCAGTACTTC
TRBV28	NA	NA	TRBJ1-2	CASSAGLSNYGYTF	TGTGCCAGCAGCGCAGGACTGTCGAACTATGGCTACACCTTC
TRBV7-9	TRBD1	few	TRBJ2-7	CASSLGTGGGEQYF	TGTGCCAGCAGCTTAGGGACAGGGGGCGGCGAGCAGTACTTC
TRBV2	TRBD2	NA	TRBJ2-7	CASSEGLAGIYEQYF	TGTGCCAGCAGTGAAGGACTAGCGGGGATCTACGAGCAGTACTTC
TRBV7-6	NA	NA	TRBJ2-7	CASSLDSTYEQYF	TGTGCCAGCAGCTTAGACTCAACCTACGAGCAGTACTTC
TRBV7-9	TRBD1	NA	TRBJ1-1	CASSLEGALRAFF	TGTGCCAGCAGCTTGGAGGGGGCGCTGAGGGCTTTCTTT
TRBV7-9	TRBD1	NA	TRBJ2-7	CASTGAGTGGPEQYF	TGTGCCAGCACCGGAGCTGGGACAGGGGGCCCTGAGCAGTACTTC
TRBV6-1	NA	NA	TRBJ1-2	CASSDPRVLSGYTF	TGTGCCAGCAGTGACCCCAGGGTACTATCGGGCTACACCTTC
TRBV6-6	NA	NA	TRBJ1-1	CASSAPGGTEAFF	TGTGCCAGCAGCGCCCCCGGGGGGACTGAAGCTTTCTTT
TRBV27	NA	NA	TRBJ2-3	CASSLSLVGSLTDTQYF	TGTGCCAGCAGTTTATCGTTGGTGGGGAGTCTCACAGATACGCAGTATTTT
TRBV6-6	TRBD2	once	TRBJ2-7	CASSPAGLGAYEQYF	TGTGCCAGCAGCCCAGCGGGACTAGGCGCCTACGAGCAGTACTTC
TRBV28	NA	NA	TRBJ2-5	CASRSETQYF	TGTGCCAGCAGGTCGGAGACCCAGTACTTC